The 2 T cell receptor beta chains below come from one sample, sequenced in a study of T cells expressing NK-cell markers. Reprocessing the 5' RACE reads, TCRdb reports a single entry for every CDR3 protein and omits DNA. The sample has a few hundred thousand distinct CDR3 sequences. Sequencing input: blood T cells: a sorted CD56 or NKG2C T cell subset, CD4+ or CD8+ T cells, or bulk PBMC T cells (not recorded which). The receptors derive from a man aged 18-69 years in good health.

J is TRBJ2-7 and V is TRBV20-1; with no DNA, the TCRdb D assignment of TRBD1 cannot be verified. The CDR3 is 15 amino acids. The germline gives CDR1 DFQATT, CDR2 SNEGSKA (reference sequence). CDR3 protein: CSASPGPRNTYEQYF.

This sequence joins TRBV6-1 and TRBJ2-7; TCRdb's assignment of TRBD1 cannot be checked, as there is no DNA. CDR1 and CDR2 (germline): MNHNS, SASEGT. The CDR3 runs 15 residues. CDR3 in amino acids: CASSVWAGYSYEQYF.